This TCR beta chain comes out of a study of T cell responses to AZD1222 COVID-19 vaccine. A remark on this clone: Its antigen is as yet unknown.

The CDR3 length is 12 residues. General study points: It was only after the peak T cell response that any repertoires were sampled. A mostly white British donor set with more females was recruited, and clonal diversity was possibly underestimated.

The method was immunoSEQ multiplex PCR; TCRdb's version includes in-frame clones alone and lacks a portion of them. Of about 99,000 clones detected, 90% appear once; the ten largest clones hold 4% to 5.5%. Sequences were derived from peripheral blood, sampled on day 0 of AZD1222 vaccination. This clonotype was sampled from an adult in good health. The gene calls are TRBV21-1 and TRBJ1-5. TRBV21-1 constitutes a pseudogene. The CDR3, as DNA: TGTGCCAGCAGCAAAGGGGGAGGGCCCCAGCATTTT. Its translation is CASSKGGGPQHF.